This T cell receptor (beta chain) appears in the sequencing data of a study of blood T cells in healthy people across ages. V lost 3 bases, J lost 0 bases, and 12 bases stayed unmatched. Germline loops: CDR1 SGHRS, CDR2 YFSETQ. This CDR3 comprises 20 residues. Primers used in a second PCR of about 6 to 11 cycles were a sample-barcoded 5' primer and a J-beta primer mix. Each sample yielded at least 3 million CDR3-containing paired-end reads. TCRdb fed the 5' RACE reads into MiXCR, producing one record per CDR3 protein. The table has about 1.8 million distinct CDR3 sequences, around 50% seen once. Study-wide points: Relative to aged donors, long-lived donors carried more naive CD4+ cells and displayed higher diversity. The diversity estimates, figures obtained from one million T cells, were considered underestimates.

This clonotype was picked up a small number of times. What it binds is not known. Isolation of PBMCs gave at least 7 million cells per sample. The sample taken for sequencing was blood. This rearrangement joins TRBV5-1 to TRBJ2-6; TRBD1 agrees at 10 bases. This sequence was found in a woman between 35 and 50 years old in good health. CDR3 residues: CASSWGFGGTGDSGANVLTF. CDR3 in DNA: TGCGCCAGCAGCTGGGGCTTTGGCGGGACAGGGGACTCTGGGGCCAACGTCCTGACTTTC.